This is a list of T cell receptor beta chains from one sample in a study of Graves' ophthalmopathy and Graves' hyperthyroidism. TCRdb reprocessed the multiplex PCR reads with MiXCR, giving one entry per CDR3 protein. The sample contains hundreds of thousands of distinct CDR3 sequences, approximately 22% of which appear only once. The sequencing sample was made of peripheral blood. The receptors were sampled from a woman younger than 35 with stable Graves' hyperthyroidism. Some clones in this sample may be carry-over from other donors' samples. The CDR3 runs from the conserved cysteine through the conserved F or W. A D gene is named only where the DNA matches it firmly. Size is omitted from some rows. Given values are once, few, many or a class for expanded clones.

d_gene	v_gene	abundance	j_gene	CDR3aa	CDR3nt
NA	TRBV6-4	NA	TRBJ1-1	CASSVEVRPPKNTEAFF	TGTGCCAGCAGTGTCGAGGTAAGGCCTCCCAAGAACACTGAAGCTTTCTTT
NA	TRBV6-1	many	TRBJ1-2	CASSAGPGVNYGYTF	TGTGCCAGCAGTGCCGGTCCGGGGGTTAACTATGGCTACACCTTC
NA	TRBV28	many	TRBJ1-2	CASSLSSKGGYTF	TGTGCCAGCAGTCTCTCGTCAAAGGGCGGCTACACCTTC
NA	TRBV12-3/TRBV12-4	many	TRBJ2-7	CASSLGDSFFRYEQYF	TGTGCCAGCAGTTTAGGAGACAGTTTTTTCCGATACGAGCAGTACTTC
NA	TRBV5-1	NA	TRBJ1-2	CASSQEGYGYTF	TGCGCCAGCAGCCAGGAGGGTTATGGCTACACCTTC
NA	TRBV7-8	NA	TRBJ2-7	CASSPRDAQPYEQYF	TGTGCCAGCAGCCCAAGGGACGCCCAACCCTACGAGCAGTACTTC
TRBD1	TRBV6-5	NA	TRBJ1-1	CASSSRDRTMNTEAFF	TGTGCCAGCAGTTCCCGGGACAGGACGATGAACACTGAAGCTTTCTTT
NA	TRBV7-2	many	TRBJ1-2	CASSLVGRENYGYTF	TGTGCCAGCAGCTTAGTAGGCAGGGAGAACTATGGCTACACCTTC
TRBD1	TRBV28	NA	TRBJ1-5	CASSDRAHQPQHF	TGTGCCAGCTCGGACAGGGCCCATCAGCCCCAGCATTTT
TRBD1	TRBV6-1	NA	TRBJ2-7	CASSRDRAVGYEQYF	TGTGCCAGCAGCCGTGACAGGGCGGTTGGCTACGAGCAGTACTTC
NA	TRBV7-2	NA	TRBJ1-2	CASSFGRFDGYTF	TGTGCCAGCAGCTTCGGAAGATTCGATGGCTACACCTTC
NA	TRBV15	many	TRBJ2-7	CATSYRTVNYEQYF	TGTGCCACCAGCTACAGGACGGTGAACTACGAGCAGTACTTC
NA	TRBV6-1	NA	TRBJ1-2	CASIREGSNYGYTF	TGTGCCAGCATCCGGGAGGGATCGAACTATGGCTACACCTTC
NA	TRBV12-3/TRBV12-4	few	TRBJ1-6	CASSPGTGFSPLHF	TGTGCCAGCAGTCCCGGGACTGGGTTTTCACCCCTCCACTTT
TRBD1	TRBV20-1	NA	TRBJ1-5	CSASGQAINQPQHF	TGCAGTGCTAGCGGACAGGCGATCAATCAGCCCCAGCATTTT
NA	TRBV6-7	many	TRBJ1-2	CASTHSGTHKNYGYTF	TGTGCCAGCACCCACTCAGGGACCCACAAGAACTATGGCTACACCTTC
NA	TRBV12-3/TRBV12-4	many	TRBJ2-7	CASSLGAYEQYF	TGTGCCAGCAGTTTAGGAGCTTACGAGCAGTACTTC
TRBD1	TRBV12-3/TRBV12-4	many	TRBJ1-6	CASSLARGKLSPLHF	TGTGCCAGCAGTTTAGCCAGGGGGAAGTTGTCACCCCTCCACTTT
TRBD1	TRBV11-2	NA	TRBJ2-7	CASTVSWDRAYEQYF	TGTGCCAGCACGGTATCGTGGGACAGGGCCTACGAGCAGTACTTC
TRBD2	TRBV7-2	NA	TRBJ2-7	CASMISGGYEQYF	TGTGCCAGCATGATTAGCGGGGGCTACGAGCAGTACTTC
TRBD1	TRBV6-1	NA	TRBJ1-5	CASSEWGTADNQPQHF	TGTGCCAGCAGTGAATGGGGGACAGCCGATAATCAGCCCCAGCATTTT
TRBD1	TRBV6-2/TRBV6-3	many	TRBJ2-7	CATHVTGDIYEQYF	TGTGCCACACATGTGACAGGGGATATCTACGAGCAGTACTTC
NA	TRBV20-1	NA	TRBJ2-7	CSAKRVVEQYF	TGCAGTGCTAAAAGGGTCGTGGAGCAGTACTTC
NA	TRBV6-4	many	TRBJ1-1	CASSHEGGTEAFF	TGTGCCAGCAGTCACGAGGGAGGCACTGAAGCTTTCTTT
NA	TRBV11-2	few	TRBJ2-7	CASSFGGAGVYEQYF	TGTGCCAGCAGCTTTGGGGGGGCAGGGGTCTACGAGCAGTACTTC
NA	TRBV27	once	TRBJ1-1	CASSQGWRTEAFF	TGTGCCAGCAGCCAGGGCTGGAGGACTGAAGCTTTCTTT
TRBD2	TRBV10-3	NA	TRBJ2-7	CATGLVRSYEQYF	TGTGCCACCGGACTAGTCCGCTCCTACGAGCAGTACTTC
NA	TRBV20-1	few	TRBJ2-7	CSATNSISHEQYF	TGCAGTGCTACAAACAGCATAAGCCACGAGCAGTACTTC
NA	TRBV12-3/TRBV12-4	many	TRBJ1-5	CASSWDLRGQPQHF	TGTGCCAGCAGTTGGGATCTTAGAGGTCAGCCCCAGCATTTT
TRBD2	TRBV6-5	few	TRBJ2-7	CASSYEGTSVDEQYF	TGTGCCAGCAGTTACGAAGGGACTAGCGTCGACGAGCAGTACTTC
TRBD1	TRBV7-8	many	TRBJ1-2	CAGSQTGGYGYTF	TGTGCCGGCAGCCAGACAGGGGGGTATGGCTACACCTTC
TRBD1	TRBV6-2/TRBV6-3	many	TRBJ1-5	CASSGQDQPQHF	TGTGCCAGCAGTGGACAGGATCAGCCCCAGCATTTT
NA	TRBV12-3/TRBV12-4	many	TRBJ1-6	CASRPPGLQGSPLHF	TGTGCCAGCAGACCGCCGGGACTCCAGGGATCACCCCTCCACTTT
NA	TRBV9	NA	TRBJ1-1	CASSVDGIDRAFF	TGTGCCAGCAGCGTAGATGGTATAGATCGTGCTTTCTTT
NA	TRBV30	NA	TRBJ1-5	CAWSLTQGQPQHF	TGTGCCTGGAGTCTTACCCAGGGTCAGCCCCAGCATTTT
TRBD1	TRBV24-1	many	TRBJ1-5	CATSDLGQGRQHF	TGTGCCACCAGTGATCTCGGACAGGGACGGCAGCATTTT
NA	TRBV19	few	TRBJ1-5	CASSISRAWSNQPQHF	TGTGCCAGTAGTATATCCCGGGCGTGGAGCAATCAGCCCCAGCATTTT
NA	TRBV28	NA	TRBJ2-7	CASSPPGQKGYEQYF	TGTGCCAGCAGTCCACCGGGACAAAAGGGCTACGAGCAGTACTTC
TRBD1	TRBV3-1	few	TRBJ2-7	CASSQRGTAYEQYF	TGTGCCAGCAGCCAAAGGGGGACAGCCTACGAGCAGTACTTC
TRBD2	TRBV11-2	NA	TRBJ2-2	CASSLRRGVKTGELFF	TGTGCCAGCAGCTTAAGGCGGGGGGTAAAGACCGGGGAGCTGTTTTTT
NA	TRBV28	many	TRBJ2-5	CASSSPGRQETQYF	TGTGCCAGCAGTTCCCCCGGGAGACAAGAGACCCAGTACTTC
NA	TRBV6-5	many	TRBJ1-3	CASSYSWQGSGNTIYF	TGTGCCAGCAGTTACTCGTGGCAGGGGTCTGGAAACACCATATATTTT
TRBD2	TRBV28	NA	TRBJ2-5	CASSLFAAGVWETQYF	TGTGCCAGCAGTTTATTCGCAGCGGGAGTTTGGGAGACCCAGTACTTC
TRBD1	TRBV9	NA	TRBJ1-2	CASSGAGGTNYGYTF	TGTGCCAGCAGCGGCGCAGGGGGGACTAACTATGGCTACACCTTC
NA	TRBV15	many	TRBJ1-6	CATSRSLNSPLHF	TGTGCCACCAGCAGAAGTCTTAATTCACCCCTCCACTTT
TRBD2	TRBV11-2	once	TRBJ2-7	CASTRGEGEQYF	TGTGCCAGCACCCGGGGGGAGGGCGAGCAGTACTTC
TRBD1	TRBV13	many	TRBJ2-7	CASSTNRGKSYEQYF	TGTGCCAGCAGCACAAACAGGGGCAAATCATACGAGCAGTACTTC
NA	TRBV28	many	TRBJ1-5	CASRSGVYQPQHF	TGTGCCAGCAGGAGCGGGGTGTACCAGCCCCAGCATTTT
NA	TRBV11-1	NA	TRBJ2-6	CASSLAGASSGANVLTF	TGTGCCAGCAGCTTAGCAGGTGCGAGCTCTGGGGCCAACGTCCTGACTTTC
TRBD1	TRBV6-5	many	TRBJ2-7	CASRGQGARRITYEQYF	TGTGCCAGCAGGGGACAGGGGGCTAGAAGGATCACCTACGAGCAGTACTTC
TRBD2	TRBV11-3	few	TRBJ2-2	CASSLVAGGGHTGELFF	TGTGCCAGCAGCTTAGTGGCCGGGGGGGGACACACCGGGGAGCTGTTTTTT